These T cell receptor beta chains were read from a single sample in a study of RUNX1 and TCR beta rearrangement in T-cell leukemia. From the PCR reads, TCRdb called clonotypes with MiXCR, one entry per CDR3 protein. This repertoire shows 600 to 850 distinct CDR3 sequences, about 29% found once; its top ten account for around 40%. The specimen was blood. The receptors come from a male donor with T-cell acute lymphoblastic leukemia. Both conserved end residues are part of each CDR3. A D gene is named only where the DNA matches it firmly. The size entry is marked missing in some rows and otherwise reads once, few, many or a size class.

clone size	V gene	J gene	D gene	CDR3 protein	CDR3 DNA
large	TRBV12-3/TRBV12-4	TRBJ1-6	TRBD1	CASSPGTAFTLHF	TGTGCCAGCAGTCCCGGGACAGCGTTTACCCTCCACTTT
few	TRBV11-2	TRBJ2-7	.	CASSFRGGGYEQYF	TGTGCCAGCAGCTTTAGGGGCGGCGGCTACGAGCAGTACTTC
.	TRBV25-1	TRBJ2-1	TRBD2	CASSRSGSNNEQFF	TGTGCCAGCAGTAGGAGCGGGAGCAACAATGAGCAGTTCTTC
large	TRBV5-6	TRBJ2-7	.	CASSTPGDSAYEQYF	TGTGCCAGCAGCACTCCGGGAGACTCGGCCTACGAGCAGTACTTC
.	TRBV27	TRBJ1-2	.	CATNGYTF	TGTGCCACTAATGGCTACACCTTC
.	TRBV9	TRBJ2-2	.	CASSVRGLDGELFF	TGTGCCAGCAGCGTCCGAGGGCTAGACGGGGAGCTGTTTTTT
few	TRBV27	TRBJ1-5	.	CASSFKGFNQPQHF	TGTGCCAGCAGTTTTAAGGGCTTCAATCAGCCCCAGCATTTT
.	TRBV19	TRBJ2-2	TRBD1	CASRPGTARTGELLF	TGTGCCAGTAGGCCCGGGACAGCGAGAACCGGGGAGCTGCTTTTT
.	TRBV10-1	TRBJ2-7	.	CASSDRESPYEQYF	TGCGCCAGCAGTGACAGGGAGTCCCCCTACGAGCAGTACTTC
large	TRBV12-3/TRBV12-4	TRBJ1-2	.	CASSLGSGGYTF	TGTGCCAGCAGCCTAGGGTCAGGAGGCTACACCTTC
medium-sized	TRBV19	TRBJ1-2	.	CASNEAYDSGGYGYTF	TGTGCCAGTAACGAAGCTTACGACAGTGGCGGGTATGGCTACACCTTC
.	TRBV14	TRBJ2-1	TRBD2	CASSPGLAESSYNEQFF	TGTGCCAGCAGCCCAGGACTAGCGGAGAGCTCCTACAATGAGCAGTTCTTC
medium-sized	TRBV4-2	TRBJ1-1	.	CASSPMGLGDTEAFF	TGTGCCAGCAGCCCTATGGGACTCGGGGACACTGAAGCTTTCTTT
few	TRBV27	TRBJ1-2	TRBD1	CASSPIDRDYGYTF	TGTGCCAGCAGCCCAATCGACAGGGATTATGGCTACACCTTC
large	TRBV19	TRBJ1-1	.	CASSKTEETEAFF	TGTGCCAGTAGTAAGACCGAAGAGACTGAAGCTTTCTTT
.	TRBV5-1	TRBJ1-2	TRBD1	CASSFVQGNYGYTF	TGCGCCAGCAGCTTCGTACAGGGGAACTATGGCTACACCTTC
.	TRBV12-3/TRBV12-4	TRBJ2-2	.	CASSLAFGGNANTGELFF	TGTGCCAGCAGTTTAGCGTTCGGCGGGAACGCGAACACCGGGGAGCTGTTTTTT
few	TRBV7-9	TRBJ1-6	TRBD1	CASRLGTGGHSPLHF	TGTGCCAGCAGATTGGGGACAGGGGGACATTCACCCCTCCACTTT
.	TRBV25-1	TRBJ1-1	.	CASSVSTVEAFF	TGTGCCAGCAGTGTGTCCACGGTTGAAGCTTTCTTT
.	TRBV6-5	TRBJ1-6	.	CASSLGAEDFYSPLHF	TGTGCCAGCAGTTTAGGGGCTGAAGATTTTTACTCACCCCTCCACTTT
.	TRBV6-1	TRBJ1-1	.	CASSVPVGTEAFF	TGTGCCAGCAGTGTCCCCGTAGGGACTGAAGCTTTCTTT
few	TRBV30	TRBJ2-1	.	CAWYIPGTPEQFF	TGTGCCTGGTACATTCCGGGGACGCCTGAGCAGTTCTTC
large	TRBV28	TRBJ2-1	.	CASSLWMNGREYNEQFF	TGTGCCAGCAGTTTATGGATGAACGGCCGAGAGTACAATGAGCAGTTCTTC
.	TRBV4-2	TRBJ1-4	.	CASSQDRQRSTSEKLFF	TGTGCCAGCAGCCAAGATCGACAGAGGTCAACTAGTGAAAAACTGTTTTTT
medium-sized	TRBV19	TRBJ1-1	.	CASAPGAFF	TGTGCCAGTGCCCCTGGAGCTTTCTTT
large	TRBV11-2	TRBJ1-2	.	CASSSLDLEGYGYTF	TGTGCCAGCAGCTCCTTGGACCTCGAGGGTTATGGCTACACCTTC
large	TRBV20-1	TRBJ1-5	.	CSASPPGDQPQHF	TGCAGTGCTAGCCCCCCAGGGGATCAGCCCCAGCATTTT
medium-sized	TRBV30	TRBJ1-1	.	CAWRGIVNTEAFF	TGTGCCTGGAGGGGGATAGTGAACACTGAAGCTTTCTTT
.	TRBV11-2	TRBJ2-1	.	CASSFWGPTRDEQFF	TGTGCCAGCAGCTTTTGGGGCCCTACAAGGGATGAGCAGTTCTTC
few	TRBV6-2/TRBV6-3	TRBJ1-1	.	CASGHPPNTEAFF	TGTGCCAGCGGTCATCCGCCAAACACTGAAGCTTTCTTT
.	TRBV5-4	TRBJ2-1	.	CASRVGVTEQFF	TGTGCCAGCAGAGTGGGGGTAACTGAGCAGTTCTTC
large	TRBV20-1	TRBJ1-2	.	CSARDGPGLGYTF	TGCAGTGCTAGAGATGGGCCGGGCCTTGGCTACACCTTC
.	TRBV9	TRBJ1-1	.	CASSVDNRPTEAFF	TGTGCCAGCAGCGTAGATAACCGACCCACTGAAGCTTTCTTT
.	TRBV21-1	TRBJ1-1	.	CASSKKGAMNTEAFF	TGTGCCAGCAGCAAAAAGGGGGCCATGAACACTGAAGCTTTCTTT
few	TRBV28	TRBJ1-5	.	CASQQAYSNQPQHF	TGTGCCAGCCAACAGGCTTATAGCAATCAGCCCCAGCATTTT
few	TRBV7-9	TRBJ1-1	.	CASSLESGGVETEAFF	TGTGCCAGCAGCTTAGAAAGTGGGGGCGTGGAGACTGAAGCTTTCTTT
large	TRBV7-9	TRBJ2-2	.	CASSLYAGESNGELFF	TGTGCCAGCAGCTTGTATGCAGGGGAAAGTAACGGGGAGCTGTTTTTT
.	TRBV6-2/TRBV6-3	TRBJ2-7	TRBD2	CASSIETSGYEQYF	TGTGCCAGCTCAATCGAAACTAGCGGCTACGAGCAGTACTTC
medium-sized	TRBV5-1	TRBJ2-2	TRBD1	CASGRGQGNTGELFF	TGCGCCAGCGGTCGAGGACAGGGTAACACCGGGGAGCTGTTTTTT
.	TRBV12-3/TRBV12-4	TRBJ1-1	.	CASSFRGENTEAFF	TGTGCCAGCAGTTTTCGTGGGGAAAACACTGAAGCTTTCTTT
few	TRBV14	TRBJ2-7	.	CASSRDGYEQYF	TGTGCCAGCAGCAGGGACGGCTACGAGCAGTACTTC
medium-sized	TRBV20-1	TRBJ2-7	.	CSARRTVTYEQYF	TGCAGTGCTCGAAGGACGGTAACCTACGAGCAGTACTTC
large	TRBV12-3/TRBV12-4	TRBJ1-1	.	CASGQPGNTEAFF	TGTGCCAGCGGACAGCCGGGGAACACTGAAGCTTTCTTT
large	TRBV28	TRBJ2-1	TRBD2	CASSGLTQTSSYNEQFF	TGTGCCAGCAGTGGATTAACCCAGACTAGCAGCTACAATGAGCAGTTCTTC
medium-sized	TRBV28	TRBJ2-6	.	CASSFGSTGANVLTF	TGTGCCAGCAGTTTTGGATCTACTGGGGCCAACGTCCTGACTTTC
few	TRBV5-6	TRBJ1-1	TRBD1	CASTKTGGASAEAFF	TGTGCCAGCACCAAAACAGGGGGCGCCTCAGCTGAAGCTTTCTTT
.	TRBV5-1	TRBJ1-6	TRBD1	CASRKTGQGNSPLHF	TGCGCCAGCAGGAAGACGGGACAGGGGAATTCACCCCTCCACTTT
few	TRBV5-8	TRBJ1-6	TRBD1	CASSLGLNRDRDSPLHF	TGTGCCAGCAGCTTGGGATTAAACCGGGACAGAGATTCACCCCTCCACTTT
once	TRBV2	TRBJ1-1	.	CASSDRRLMNTEAFF	TGTGCCAGCAGCGACCGCCGTCTCATGAACACTGAAGCTTTCTTT